The clone carrying this TCR beta chain was recorded a few times. Its target is not known. Preparation of the TCRbeta library was carried out with unique molecular identifiers. TCRdb re-derived calls from the PCR reads in MiXCR, one entry per CDR3 protein. The sample consists of fewer than 750,000 distinct CDR3 sequences, more than 20% of them appearing once. This sample is drawn from a study of T-cell reconstitution after alpha-beta-depleted transplantation in children. Study-level findings and limits: The study traced high day-60 TCRbeta diversity in some patients to surviving recipient T cells and thymic progenitors. One year after transplant, T-cell counts and diversity came mostly from newly produced T cells. In patients about two months after transplant, alpha-beta T cells reportedly arose from several hundred expanded graft clones.

Germline values: CDR1 DFQATT, CDR2 SNEGSKA (reference sequence). The CDR3 is made up of 13 amino acids. The ends lost 1 base at V and 5 bases at J; junction bases unmatched: 3. The source was PBMCs, mostly from graft donor cells, collected 360 days after TCRalphabeta/CD19-depleted stem cell transplant. This sequence joins TRBV20-1 and TRBJ2-5, with TRBD2 matching 8 bases. The clonotype comes from a boy less than two years old who had a stem cell transplant for acute myeloid leukemia, so the T cells may come from the graft donor. The CDR3 sequence: CSARGGGPETQYF. CDR3 DNA sequence: TGCAGTGCTAGAGGCGGGGGGCCCGAGACCCAGTACTTC.